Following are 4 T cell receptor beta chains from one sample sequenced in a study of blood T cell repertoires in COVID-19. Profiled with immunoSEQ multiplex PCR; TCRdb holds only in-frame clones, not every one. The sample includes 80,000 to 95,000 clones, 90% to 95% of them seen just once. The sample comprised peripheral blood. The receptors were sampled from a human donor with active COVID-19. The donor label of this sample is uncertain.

Written as DNA, the CDR3 is TGTGCCACCAGTGACGGGACAGATACGCAGTATTTT. Amino acids: CATSDGTDTQYF. The chain has TRBV24-1 and TRBJ2-3; D remains unclear. Trimming pared 4 bases from V and 3 bases from J, leaving 4 bases between. This CDR3 spans 12 amino acids. CDR1 is KGHDR, CDR2 SFDVKD, per germline.

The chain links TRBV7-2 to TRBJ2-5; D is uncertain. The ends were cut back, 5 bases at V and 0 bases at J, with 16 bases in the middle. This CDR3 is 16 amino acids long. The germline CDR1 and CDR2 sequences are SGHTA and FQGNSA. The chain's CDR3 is CASSLPQTSYQETQYF. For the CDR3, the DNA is TGTGCCAGCAGCCTTCCCCAGACATCGTACCAAGAGACCCAGTACTTC.

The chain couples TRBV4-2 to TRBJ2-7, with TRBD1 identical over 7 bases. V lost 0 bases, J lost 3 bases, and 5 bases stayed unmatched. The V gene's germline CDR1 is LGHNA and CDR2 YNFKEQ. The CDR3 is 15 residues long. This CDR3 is CASSQEGSGGYEQYF. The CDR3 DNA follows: TGTGCCAGCAGCCAAGAAGGATCAGGGGGCTACGAGCAGTACTTC.

The DNA of the CDR3 is TGTGCCACCAGTGACCGAAGACAGGGGGTAACAGATACGCAGTATTTT. This sequence encodes CATSDRRQGVTDTQYF. The gene calls are TRBV24-1 and TRBJ2-3, with 9 bases that match TRBD1. CDR1 and CDR2 (germline): KGHDR, SFDVKD. V shed 4 bases and J 3 bases; nucleotides not matched to a gene: 7. The CDR3 runs 16 residues.